This T cell receptor beta chain was sequenced during a study of cytomegalovirus exposure and HLA in healthy donors. Background on the study: An analysis done earlier identified about 120 million unique TCR beta sequences from about 179 million T cells. Study results and limitations: Association with HLA alleles at 0.05 false discovery rate was found for 16,951 TCR beta sequences in a later analysis. TCR beta chain V- and J-gene trimming was linked, in a later analysis, to a missense variant in DCLRE1C. The study reported that TCR beta sequences accurately predicted HLA-A and HLA-B alleles in most subjects.

This clone showed up just once. Its antigen is as yet unknown. 60 Vbeta and 13 Jbeta primers were used in PCR. Profiled with immunoSEQ multiplex PCR; TCRdb holds only in-frame clones, not every one. The sample has under 100,000 clones, 81% seen once. V was pared by 5 bases and J by 7 bases, with 17 bases between. The germline gives CDR1 MNHNY, CDR2 SVGAGI (reference sequence). The length of the CDR3 is 14 residues. The receptor comes from a woman aged 70-85 years in good health and CMV-seropositive. This rearrangement joins TRBV6-6 to TRBJ1-2, with D tentatively TRBD1 (5 bases). Sequencing used PBMCs. CDR3 nucleotide sequence: TGTGCCAGCAGTCCCCAGGGCCCACGGGCTGGCTACACCTTC. Translated, it gives CASSPQGPRAGYTF.